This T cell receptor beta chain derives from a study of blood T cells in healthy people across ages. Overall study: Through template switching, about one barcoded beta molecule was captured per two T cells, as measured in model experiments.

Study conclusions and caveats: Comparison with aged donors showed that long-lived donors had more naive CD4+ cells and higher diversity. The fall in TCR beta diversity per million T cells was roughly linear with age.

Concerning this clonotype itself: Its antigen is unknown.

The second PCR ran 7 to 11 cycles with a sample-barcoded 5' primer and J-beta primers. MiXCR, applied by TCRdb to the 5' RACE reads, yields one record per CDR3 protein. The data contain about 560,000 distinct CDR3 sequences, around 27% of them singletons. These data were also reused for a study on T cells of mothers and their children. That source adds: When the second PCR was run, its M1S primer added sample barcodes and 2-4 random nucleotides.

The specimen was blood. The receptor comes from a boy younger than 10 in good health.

The CDR3 loop reads CASSFHPSRGQETQYF. The CDR3 nucleotides are TGTGCCAGCAGTTTCCACCCTAGTAGAGGGCAAGAGACCCAGTACTTC. This chain connects TRBV6-1 to TRBJ2-7; D is possibly TRBD2 (5 bases). The J call is in doubt because the DNA end fits TRBJ2-5 better. Germline CDR1 and CDR2: MNHNS and SASEGT. The CDR3 covers 16 residues.